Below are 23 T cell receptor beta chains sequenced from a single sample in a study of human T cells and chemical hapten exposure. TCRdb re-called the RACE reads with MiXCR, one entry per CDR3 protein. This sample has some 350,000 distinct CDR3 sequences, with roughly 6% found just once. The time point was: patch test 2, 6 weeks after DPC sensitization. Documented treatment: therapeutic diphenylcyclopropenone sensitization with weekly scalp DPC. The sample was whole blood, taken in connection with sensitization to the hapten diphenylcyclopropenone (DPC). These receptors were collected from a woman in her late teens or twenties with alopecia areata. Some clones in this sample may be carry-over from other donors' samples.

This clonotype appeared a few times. The CDR3 DNA follows: TGTGCCAGCAGTTCCGGGACAGGGTACCGACTAGGCAATCAGCCCCAGCATTTT. Its translation is CASSSGTGYRLGNQPQHF. V usage is TRBV12-3 or TRBV12-4 and J usage is TRBJ1-5; 9 nucleotides match TRBD1. V shed 4 bases and J 2 bases; nucleotides not matched to a gene: 12. The CDR3 runs to 18 residues.

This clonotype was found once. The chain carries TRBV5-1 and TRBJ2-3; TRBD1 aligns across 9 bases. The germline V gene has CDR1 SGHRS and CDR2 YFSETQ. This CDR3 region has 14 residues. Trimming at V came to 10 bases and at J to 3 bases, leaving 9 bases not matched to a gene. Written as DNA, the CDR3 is TGCGCCGAATTTTGGGACAGGGAAACAGATACGCAGTATTTT. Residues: CAEFWDRETDTQYF. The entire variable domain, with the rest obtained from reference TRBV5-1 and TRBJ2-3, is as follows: KAGVTQTPRYLIKTRGQQVTLSCSPISGHRSVSWYQQTPGQGLQFLFEYFSETQRNKGNFPGRFSGRQFSNSRSEMNVSTLELGDSALYLCAEFWDRETDTQYFGPGTRLTVL.

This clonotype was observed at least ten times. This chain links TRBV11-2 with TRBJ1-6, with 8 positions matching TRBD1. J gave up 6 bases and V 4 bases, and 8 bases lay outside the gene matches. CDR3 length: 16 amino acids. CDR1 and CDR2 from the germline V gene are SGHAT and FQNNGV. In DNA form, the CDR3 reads TGTGCCAGCAGCTCGGAGCGACAGGGGAGTAATTCACCCCTCCACTTT. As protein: CASSSERQGSNSPLHF.

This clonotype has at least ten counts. The CDR3 protein is CASSYLGNQPQHF. For the CDR3, the DNA is TGTGCCAGCAGTTACTTAGGGAATCAGCCCCAGCATTTT. The genes are TRBV6-5 and TRBJ1-5, with D unresolved. The CDR3 consists of 13 residues. Trimming cost V 1 base and J 4 bases, with 5 bases left between them. Germline V gene sequence: CDR1 MNHEY, CDR2 SVGAGI.

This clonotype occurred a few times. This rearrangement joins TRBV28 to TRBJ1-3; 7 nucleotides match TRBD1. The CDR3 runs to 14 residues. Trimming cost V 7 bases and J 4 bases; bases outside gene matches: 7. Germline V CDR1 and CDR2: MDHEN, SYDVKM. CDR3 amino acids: CASITGTAGNTIYF. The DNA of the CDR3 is TGTGCCAGCATCACGGGGACAGCCGGAAACACCATATATTTT.

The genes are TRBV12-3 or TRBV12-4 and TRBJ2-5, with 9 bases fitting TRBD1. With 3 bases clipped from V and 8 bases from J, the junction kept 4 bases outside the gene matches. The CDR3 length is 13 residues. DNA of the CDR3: TGTGCCAGCAGTTTTCGGACAGGGGATACCCAGTACTTC. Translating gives CASSFRTGDTQYF.

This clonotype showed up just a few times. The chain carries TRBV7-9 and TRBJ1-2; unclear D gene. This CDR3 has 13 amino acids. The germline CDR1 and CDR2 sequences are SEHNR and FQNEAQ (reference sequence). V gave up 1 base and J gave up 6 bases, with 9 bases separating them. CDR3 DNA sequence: TGTGCCAGCAGCTTAGGTACGGTGGATGGCTACACCTTC. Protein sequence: CASSLGTVDGYTF.

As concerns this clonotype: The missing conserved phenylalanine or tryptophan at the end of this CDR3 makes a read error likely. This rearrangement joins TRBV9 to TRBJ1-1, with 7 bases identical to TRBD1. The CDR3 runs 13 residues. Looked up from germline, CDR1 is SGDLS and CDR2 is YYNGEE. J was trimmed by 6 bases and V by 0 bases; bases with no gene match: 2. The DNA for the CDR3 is TGTGCCAGCAGCGTAGAACAGGGGTCTGAAGCTTTCCTT. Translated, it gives CASSVEQGSEAFL.

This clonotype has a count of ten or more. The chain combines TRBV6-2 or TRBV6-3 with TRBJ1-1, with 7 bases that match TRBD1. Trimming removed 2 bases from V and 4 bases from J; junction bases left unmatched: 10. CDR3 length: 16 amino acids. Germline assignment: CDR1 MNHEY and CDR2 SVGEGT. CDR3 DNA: TGTGCCAGCAGTTACGGAGGACAGGTCGGTTTCACTGAAGCTTTCTTT. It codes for CASSYGGQVGFTEAFF.

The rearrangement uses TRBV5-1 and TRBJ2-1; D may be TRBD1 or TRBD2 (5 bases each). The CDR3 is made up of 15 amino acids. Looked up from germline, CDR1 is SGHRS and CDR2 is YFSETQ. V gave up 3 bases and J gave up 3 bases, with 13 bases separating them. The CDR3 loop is CASSWGRINYNEQFF. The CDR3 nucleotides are TGCGCCAGCAGCTGGGGACGGATAAACTACAATGAGCAGTTCTTC.

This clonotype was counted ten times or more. The DNA of the CDR3 is TGTGCCACCAGCAGGGACGCAGGGGAAAAACTGTTTTTT. This sequence encodes CATSRDAGEKLFF. J is TRBJ1-4 and V is TRBV15, with a possible D match to TRBD1 (5 bases). In germline, CDR1 is LNHNV, CDR2 YYDKDF (reference sequence). With 3 bases removed from V and 8 bases from J, the gap between germline ends came to 10 bases. CDR3 size: 13 residues.

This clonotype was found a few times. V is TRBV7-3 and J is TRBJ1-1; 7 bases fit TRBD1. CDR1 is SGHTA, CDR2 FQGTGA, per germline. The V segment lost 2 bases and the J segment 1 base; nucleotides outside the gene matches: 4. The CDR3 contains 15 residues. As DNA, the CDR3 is TGTGCCAGCAGCTTATCGGGACAGAAGAACACTGAAGCTTTCTTT. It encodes CASSLSGQKNTEAFF.

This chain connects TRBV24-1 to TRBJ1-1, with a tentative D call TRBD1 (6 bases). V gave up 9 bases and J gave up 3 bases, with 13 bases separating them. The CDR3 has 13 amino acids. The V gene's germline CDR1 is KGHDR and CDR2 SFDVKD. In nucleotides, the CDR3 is TGTGCCACCTCAGGGGCGACGGACACTGAAGCTTTCTTT. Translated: CATSGATDTEAFF.

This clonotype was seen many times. DNA of the CDR3: TGTGCCAGCAGCTTAGTCCCGGGACAGGGTGTTCTCAATTCACCCCTCCACTTT. Its translation is CASSLVPGQGVLNSPLHF. The genes are TRBV5-5 and TRBJ1-6; 9 positions agree with TRBD1. The CDR3 extends over 18 amino acids. Germline V gives CDR1 SGHKS, CDR2 YYEKEE (reference sequence). Trimming cost V 2 bases and J 7 bases; bases outside gene matches: 13. The full variable domain, its missing parts supplied by reference TRBV5-5 and TRBJ1-6, is DAGVTQSPTHLIKTRGQQVTLRCSPISGHKSVSWYQQVLGQGPQFIFQYYEKEERGRGNFPDRFSARQFPNYSSELNVNALLLGDSALYLCASSLVPGQGVLNSPLHFGNGTRLTVT.

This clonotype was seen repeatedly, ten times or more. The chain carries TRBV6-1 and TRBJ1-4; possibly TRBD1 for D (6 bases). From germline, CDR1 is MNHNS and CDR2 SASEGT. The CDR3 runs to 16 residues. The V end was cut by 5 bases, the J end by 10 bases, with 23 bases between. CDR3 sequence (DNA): TGTGCCAGCAGTCTAGAGGGGGTAGGTCTAGTAGGAAAACTGTTTTTT. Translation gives CASSLEGVGLVGKLFF.

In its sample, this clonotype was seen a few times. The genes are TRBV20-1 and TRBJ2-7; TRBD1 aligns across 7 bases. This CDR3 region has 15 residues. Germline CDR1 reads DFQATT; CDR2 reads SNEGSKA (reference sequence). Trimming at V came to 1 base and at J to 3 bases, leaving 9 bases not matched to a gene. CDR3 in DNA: TGCAGTGCTAGAGCCACAGGGGCGAACTTCTACGAGCAGTACTTC. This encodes CSARATGANFYEQYF.

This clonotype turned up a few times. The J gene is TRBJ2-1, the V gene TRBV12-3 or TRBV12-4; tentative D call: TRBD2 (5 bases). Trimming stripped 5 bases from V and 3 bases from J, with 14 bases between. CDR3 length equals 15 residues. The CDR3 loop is CASSPREGIYNEQFF. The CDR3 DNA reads TGTGCCAGCAGTCCCCGGGAAGGCATCTACAATGAGCAGTTCTTC.

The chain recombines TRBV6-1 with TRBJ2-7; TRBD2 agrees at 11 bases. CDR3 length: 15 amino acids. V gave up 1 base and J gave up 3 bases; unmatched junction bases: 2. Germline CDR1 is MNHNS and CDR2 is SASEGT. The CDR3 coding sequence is TGTGCCAGCAGTGAAGTTCTAGCGGGGGGCTACGAGCAGTACTTC. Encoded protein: CASSEVLAGGYEQYF.

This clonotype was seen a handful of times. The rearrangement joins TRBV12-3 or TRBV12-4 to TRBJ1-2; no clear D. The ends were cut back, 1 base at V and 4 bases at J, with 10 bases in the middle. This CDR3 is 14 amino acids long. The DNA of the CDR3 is TGTGCCAGCAGTTTAGGCTCTGGGATCTATGGCTACACCTTC. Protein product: CASSLGSGIYGYTF.

CDR3 sequence (DNA): TGCAGTGCTAGAGGGGAACTGACTAGCAGGGTCGAGCAGTTCTTC. Its protein is CSARGELTSRVEQFF. This chain joins TRBV20-1 and TRBJ2-1; 7 bases match TRBD2. Germline CDR1 reads DFQATT; CDR2 reads SNEGSKA (reference sequence). This CDR3 has 15 amino acids. V gave up 1 base and J gave up 10 bases; unmatched junction bases: 13.

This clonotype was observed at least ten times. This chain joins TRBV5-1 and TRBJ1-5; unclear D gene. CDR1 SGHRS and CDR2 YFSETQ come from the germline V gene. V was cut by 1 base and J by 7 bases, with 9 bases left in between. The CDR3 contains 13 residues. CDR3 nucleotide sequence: TGCGCCAGCAGCTTGTTGCCTCGGCAGCCCCAGCATTTT. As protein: CASSLLPRQPQHF.

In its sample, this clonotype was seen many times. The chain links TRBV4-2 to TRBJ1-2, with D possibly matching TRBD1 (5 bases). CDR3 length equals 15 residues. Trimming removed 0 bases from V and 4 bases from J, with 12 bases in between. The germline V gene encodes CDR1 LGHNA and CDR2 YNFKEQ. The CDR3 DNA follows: TGTGCCAGCAGCCAAGAAGTCGGGGCATCCTATGGCTACACCTTC. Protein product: CASSQEVGASYGYTF.

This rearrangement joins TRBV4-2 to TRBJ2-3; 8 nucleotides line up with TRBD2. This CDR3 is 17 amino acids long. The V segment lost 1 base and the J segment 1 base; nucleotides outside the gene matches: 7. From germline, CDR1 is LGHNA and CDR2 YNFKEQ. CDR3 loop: CASSQGSSGVGTDTQYF. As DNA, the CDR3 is TGTGCCAGCAGCCAAGGTAGTAGCGGGGTCGGCACAGATACGCAGTATTTT.